Listed here are 25 T cell receptor beta chains from one sample, sequenced in a study of regulatory T cells in long-lasting Graves disease. Time point of the sample: persistent/refractory GD, antithyroid drugs over 5 years with positive TRAb. RNA isolated from PBMCs was used to make the TCR library. Arm-PCR of CDR3 regions with iRepertoire HTBI primers generated TCR beta libraries. TCRdb re-called the multiplex PCR reads with MiXCR, one entry per CDR3 protein. The sample consists of a few hundred thousand distinct CDR3 sequences, around a fifth of them appearing once. The source material was peripheral blood mononuclear cells (PBMCs), sampled when the disease was refractory, from a patient treated with antithyroid drugs. These receptors all come from a female donor with Graves disease.

This clonotype was seen only a few times. This chain connects TRBV9 to TRBJ1-2; 8 positions agree with TRBD1. Germline V gives CDR1 SGDLS, CDR2 YYNGEE. V lost 4 bases, J lost 8 bases, and 10 bases stayed unmatched. CDR3 length: 14 residues. The CDR3 bases are TGTGCCAGCAGCCCCATGGACAGGGTCGGAGGCTACACCTTC. It specifies CASSPMDRVGGYTF.

Many counts were recorded for this clonotype. As DNA, the CDR3 is TGTGCCAGCAGTTTATACCGCCAGGGCAGGACTGAAGCTTTCTTT. It is translated as CASSLYRQGRTEAFF. The chain carries TRBV28 and TRBJ1-1; tentative D call: TRBD1 (5 bases). V was cut by 1 base and J by 5 bases, with 14 bases left in between. CDR1 and CDR2 (germline): MDHEN, SYDVKM. CDR3 size: 15 residues.

The chain joins TRBV19 to TRBJ1-6, with D maybe TRBD1 (5 bases). Trimming took 9 bases from V and 5 from J, leaving 20 bases between them. The CDR3 length is 16 residues. Germline V lookup: CDR1 LNHDA, CDR2 SQIVND (reference sequence). CDR3 amino acids: CASGRTSVGNNSPLHF. Here the CDR3 DNA reads TGTGCCAGCGGTCGGACATCGGTTGGTAATAATTCACCCCTCCACTTT.

The CDR3: CASSPSGVHEQFF. The CDR3 coding sequence is TGTGCCAGCAGCCCCTCCGGGGTCCATGAGCAGTTCTTC. The chain employs TRBV28 and TRBJ2-1; D perhaps matches TRBD2 (5 bases). Germline CDR1 is MDHEN and CDR2 is SYDVKM. Trimming removed 6 bases from V and 8 bases from J, with 14 bases in between. The CDR3 totals 13 residues. The variable domain in full, with the rest retrieved from reference TRBV28 and TRBJ2-1, is DVKVTQSSRYLVKRTGEKVFLECVQDMDHENMFWYRQDPGLGLRLIYFSYDVKMKEKGDIPEGYSVSREKKERFSLILESASTNQTSMYLCASSPSGVHEQFFGPGTRLTVL.

In this sample, this clonotype turned up many times. The chain links TRBV6-2 or TRBV6-3 to TRBJ2-7, with D unresolved. Germline assignment: CDR1 MNHEY and CDR2 SVGEGT. V was cut by 0 bases and J by 0 bases, with 9 bases left in between. The CDR3 loop spans 15 amino acids. CDR3 DNA sequence: TGTGCCAGCAGTTACTCGAGGCACGTCTCCTACGAGCAGTACTTC. It is translated as CASSYSRHVSYEQYF.

This clonotype was picked up many times. The chain joins TRBV6-1 to TRBJ2-7; 13 nucleotides align to TRBD2. The CDR3 contains 14 residues. V lost 8 bases, J lost 4 bases, and 5 bases stayed unmatched. CDR1 MNHNS and CDR2 SASEGT come from the germline V gene. The CDR3 region is CASGLAGDEYEQYF. DNA for the CDR3: TGTGCCAGCGGACTAGCGGGAGATGAGTACGAGCAGTACTTC.

The V call is TRBV6-1, the J call TRBJ2-7; TRBD2 agrees at 12 bases. CDR1 and CDR2 from the germline V gene are MNHNS and SASEGT. The CDR3 runs to 16 residues. With V trimmed by 11 bases and J by 3 bases, 14 bases remained unmatched. This CDR3 reads CAGNSSGRAYFYEQYF. The CDR3 DNA reads TGTGCCGGAAATTCTAGCGGGAGGGCCTATTTCTACGAGCAGTACTTC.

This clonotype was observed a handful of times. The chain couples TRBV6-5 to TRBJ2-4; no clear D. The CDR3 extends over 16 amino acids. Trimming stripped 0 bases from V and 0 bases from J, with 9 bases between. The germline V gene encodes CDR1 MNHEY and CDR2 SVGAGI. CDR3 sequence reads: CASSYSTAGAKNIQYF. The CDR3 DNA follows: TGTGCCAGCAGTTACTCCACCGCAGGAGCCAAAAACATTCAGTACTTC.

This clonotype has at least ten counts. V gene TRBV2 combines with J gene TRBJ2-6; no reliable D call. V was shortened by 2 bases and J by 0 bases, with 8 bases between the two germline ends. Germline V gene data show CDR1 as SNHLY and CDR2 as FYNNEI. The length of the CDR3 is 16 residues. CDR3 sequence (DNA): TGTGCCAGCAGTGAACTTGCGGACTCTGGGGCCAACGTCCTGACTTTC. Its translation is CASSELADSGANVLTF.

The table lists this clonotype with many counts. The CDR3 DNA follows: TGTGCCAGCAGTTTATTCGAAGGACTAGCGGGGATCTCCTACGAGCAGTACTTC. Its translation: CASSLFEGLAGISYEQYF. The V gene is TRBV28, the J gene TRBJ2-7; 12 positions agree with TRBD2. Germline lookup yields CDR1 MDHEN and CDR2 SYDVKM. This CDR3 comprises 18 residues. Germline trimming cut 1 base from V and 0 bases from J; bases unmatched to any gene: 7.

V is TRBV7-9 and J is TRBJ2-3; 11 positions match TRBD1. Germline values: CDR1 SEHNR, CDR2 FQNEAQ (reference sequence). With 6 bases clipped from V and 1 base from J, the junction kept 3 bases outside the gene matches. CDR3 length equals 15 residues. This CDR3 reads CASRSDRGRTDTQYF. The CDR3 DNA follows: TGTGCCAGCAGGTCGGACAGGGGGCGCACAGATACGCAGTATTTT.

The chain recombines TRBV7-9 with TRBJ2-1, with D perhaps TRBD2 (6 bases). Germline assignment: CDR1 SEHNR and CDR2 FQNEAQ (reference sequence). V was trimmed by 4 bases and J by 6 bases, leaving 13 bases between them. This CDR3 has 14 residues. The CDR3, as DNA: TGTGCCAGCAGCTCCCCCGAGCGGGCCAATGAGCAGTTCTTC. It translates to CASSSPERANEQFF.

This clonotype was observed at least ten times. The chain carries TRBV10-3 and TRBJ1-6, with a tentative D call TRBD1 (5 bases). The CDR3 loop spans 15 amino acids. With 6 bases removed from V and 0 bases from J, the gap between germline ends came to 9 bases. Looked up from germline, CDR1 is ENHRY and CDR2 is SYGVKD. CDR3 DNA: TGTGCCATCAGCAGGGAGAGCTCCTATAATTCACCCCTCCACTTT. Protein sequence: CAISRESSYNSPLHF.

This clonotype showed up many times. The chain is built from TRBV12-3 or TRBV12-4 and TRBJ2-1; D is undetermined. The CDR3 sequence is 12 residues long. Trimming removed 5 bases from V and 4 bases from J, with 6 bases in between. CDR3 coding DNA: TGTGCCAGCAGTAGTATATACAATGAGCAGTTCTTC. Protein sequence: CASSSIYNEQFF.

The chain carries TRBV2 and TRBJ1-1; TRBD1 is a possible D gene (6 bases). The CDR3 loop spans 14 amino acids. The ends were cut back, 7 bases at V and 3 bases at J, with 15 bases in the middle. CDR1 and CDR2 from the germline V gene are SNHLY and FYNNEI. The DNA for the CDR3 is TGTGCCAGCACCGCGGACAGACCGGACACTGAAGCTTTCTTT. This codes for CASTADRPDTEAFF.

The table lists this clonotype with many counts. V usage is TRBV11-2 and J usage is TRBJ1-2; D may be TRBD1 (5 bases). Germline CDR1 reads SGHAT; CDR2 reads FQNNGV. The CDR3 length is 15 residues. Trimming took 0 bases from V and 2 from J, leaving 10 bases between them. The CDR3 DNA reads TGTGCCAGCAGCTTAGACAGGGAAAGAAACTATGGCTACACCTTC. The encoded protein is CASSLDRERNYGYTF.

This clonotype was seen repeatedly, ten times or more. J is TRBJ1-2 and V is TRBV5-6; 9 nucleotides match TRBD1. Germline CDR1 reads SGHDT; CDR2 reads YYEEEE. Trimming took 5 bases from V and 2 from J; bases not matched to a gene: 4. This CDR3 comprises 14 residues. The CDR3 nucleotides read TGTGCCAGCAGTCTCGGACAGGGGAACTATGGCTACACCTTC. This encodes CASSLGQGNYGYTF.

At least ten counts were recorded for this clonotype. CDR3 nucleotide sequence: TGTGCCAGCAGTTTGTTAGCGTTTGATCAGCCCCAGCATTTT. Translation gives CASSLLAFDQPQHF. The chain recombines TRBV27 with TRBJ1-5; no reliable D call. The V and J ends lost 3 bases and 5 bases respectively, with 11 bases between them. The CDR3 loop spans 14 amino acids. Germline lookup yields CDR1 MNHEY and CDR2 SMNVEV (reference sequence).

This clonotype was seen many times. This chain joins TRBV3-1 and TRBJ2-7, with D unresolved. Trimming removed 4 bases at V and 3 bases at J, with 13 bases between. This CDR3 contains 14 residues. CDR1 is LGHDT, CDR2 YNNKEL, per germline (reference sequence). CDR3 amino acids: CASSPQNTFYEQYF. CDR3 DNA sequence: TGTGCCAGCAGCCCACAGAACACGTTCTACGAGCAGTACTTC.

The V gene is TRBV5-5, the J gene TRBJ2-3; D gene unclear. The V gene lost 3 bases and the J gene lost 2 bases, with 10 bases spanning the gap. Germline assignment: CDR1 SGHKS and CDR2 YYEKEE (reference sequence). The CDR3 length is 14 residues. The CDR3 loop is CASSSMGPTDTQYF. CDR3 coding DNA: TGTGCCAGCAGCTCGATGGGTCCCACAGATACGCAGTATTTT.

The chain has TRBV27 and TRBJ2-7; TRBD1 might be the D (6 bases). CDR1 and CDR2 from the germline V gene are MNHEY and SMNVEV (reference sequence). CDR3 length equals 15 residues. V lost 6 bases and J 0 bases, leaving 15 bases between the germline ends. CDR3 in DNA: TGTGCCAGCAGGCCCCTAGGGGGATCCTCCTACGAGCAGTACTTC. Its protein product is CASRPLGGSSYEQYF.

There are many counts of this clonotype. This sequence joins TRBV28 and TRBJ2-7; D is unclear. V was cut by 7 bases and J by 2 bases, with 18 bases left in between. CDR3 length: 15 residues. Germline-derived CDR1 and CDR2 are MDHEN and SYDVKM. CDR3: CASTNRAGGPYEQYF. The CDR3, as DNA: TGTGCCAGCACAAATCGGGCTGGCGGCCCCTACGAGCAGTACTTC.

This clonotype was counted ten times or more. This chain joins TRBV6-1 and TRBJ2-7; 15 nucleotides line up with TRBD2. The trim removed 6 bases at V and 3 bases at J, leaving 6 bases unmatched. Germline assignment: CDR1 MNHNS and CDR2 SASEGT. There are 16 residues in the CDR3. CDR3 residues: CASRGLAGGGLYEQYF. CDR3 coding DNA: TGTGCCAGCAGAGGACTAGCGGGAGGGGGGCTCTACGAGCAGTACTTC.

This clonotype was detected only a few times. This chain connects TRBV20-1 to TRBJ2-5; possible D gene TRBD2, 6 bases. The V gene's germline CDR1 is DFQATT and CDR2 SNEGSKA (reference sequence). V lost 0 bases, J lost 2 bases, and 13 bases lay in between. The CDR3 runs 15 residues. Here the CDR3 reads CSARDEGLPQETQYF. The CDR3 DNA reads as TGCAGTGCTAGAGATGAGGGACTCCCGCAAGAGACCCAGTACTTC.

This clonotype was picked up many times. The CDR3 DNA reads as TGCGCCAGCAGCGGCCTGACTAGCGGCTCCTACGAGCAGTACTTC. Its protein product is CASSGLTSGSYEQYF. V and J are TRBV5-1 and TRBJ2-7; 9 nucleotides align to TRBD2. V was clipped by 4 bases and J by 0 bases; unmatched bases: 5. The germline V gene has CDR1 SGHRS and CDR2 YFSETQ. This CDR3 comprises 15 residues.